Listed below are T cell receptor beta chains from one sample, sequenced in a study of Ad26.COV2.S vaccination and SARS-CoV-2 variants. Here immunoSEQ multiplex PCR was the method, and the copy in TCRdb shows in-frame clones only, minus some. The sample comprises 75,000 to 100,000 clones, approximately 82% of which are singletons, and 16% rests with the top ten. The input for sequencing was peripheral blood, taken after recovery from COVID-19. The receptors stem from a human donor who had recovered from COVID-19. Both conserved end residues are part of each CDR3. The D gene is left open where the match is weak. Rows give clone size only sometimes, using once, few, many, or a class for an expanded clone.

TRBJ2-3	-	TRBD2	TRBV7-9	TGTGCCAGCAGCTTAATTTCAGCGGGAGCAGATACGCAGTATTTT	CASSLISAGADTQYF
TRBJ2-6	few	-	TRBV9	TGTGCCAGCAGCGTCGTCAGCCCCTCTGGGGCCAACGTCCTGACTTTC	CASSVVSPSGANVLTF
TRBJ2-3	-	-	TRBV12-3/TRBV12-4	TGTGCCAGCAGCTTGGCCCGGACAGATACGCAGTATTTT	CASSLARTDTQYF
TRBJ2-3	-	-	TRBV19	TGTGCCAGTAGTATATTAGAAACGGCAGATACGCAGTATTTT	CASSILETADTQYF
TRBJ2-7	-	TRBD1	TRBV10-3	TGTGCCATCAGAATAGACAGGGGCACCTTCTACGAGCAGTACTTC	CAIRIDRGTFYEQYF
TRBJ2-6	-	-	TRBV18	TGTGCCAGCTCACGGGGATCCTCTGGGGCCAACGTCCTGACTTTC	CASSRGSSGANVLTF
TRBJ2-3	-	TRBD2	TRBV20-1	TGCAGTGCTAGTGTAGCGGGGGTTTCAGATACGCAGTATTTT	CSASVAGVSDTQYF
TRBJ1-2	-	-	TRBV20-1	TGCAGTGCTAGTCGGGTGGATGGCTACACCTTC	CSASRVDGYTF
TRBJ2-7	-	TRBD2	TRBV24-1	TGTGCCACCAGGGCGGGGGAAACCTACGAGCAGTACTTC	CATRAGETYEQYF
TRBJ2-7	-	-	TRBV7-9	TGTGCCAGCAGCTTACCAGGGGCCGAGCAGTACTTC	CASSLPGAEQYF
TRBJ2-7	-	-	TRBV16	TGTGCCAGCAGCCAATCGCCTAGCACGAGGGATAGCGAGCAGTACTTC	CASSQSPSTRDSEQYF
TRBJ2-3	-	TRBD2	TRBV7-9	TGTGCCAGCAGCTTAGCGGGAGGGAGCACAGATACGCAGTATTTT	CASSLAGGSTDTQYF
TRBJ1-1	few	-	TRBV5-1	TGCGCCAGCAGCCCCGGGACAACCAACACTGAAGCTTTCTTT	CASSPGTTNTEAFF
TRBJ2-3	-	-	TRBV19	TGTGCCAGTAGTAGGTTCTGGGGCGACCCTACAGATACGCAGTATTTT	CASSRFWGDPTDTQYF
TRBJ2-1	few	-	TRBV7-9	TGTGCCAGCAGCTCTTTGCCAGGTTTACGGGCGTTAAATGAGCAGTTCTTC	CASSSLPGLRALNEQFF
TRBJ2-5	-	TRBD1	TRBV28	TGTGCCAGCAGTTCCAAAAACAGGGGTAAAAGGGAGACCCAGTACTTC	CASSSKNRGKRETQYF
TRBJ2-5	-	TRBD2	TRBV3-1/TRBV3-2	TGTGCCAGCAGCCAATTAGCGGGAGGAGAAGAGACCCAGTACTTC	CASSQLAGGEETQYF
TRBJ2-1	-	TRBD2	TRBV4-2	TGTGCCAGCAGCCAAGATCGAGATGGTAGCGGGAGTAAATATGAGCAGTTCTTC	CASSQDRDGSGSKYEQFF
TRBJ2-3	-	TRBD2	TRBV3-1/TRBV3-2	TGTGCCAGCCTCGCTAGCGGGTCTAGCACAGATACGCAGTATTTT	CASLASGSSTDTQYF